The sequence of this T cell receptor beta chain was determined in a study of Graves' ophthalmopathy and Graves' hyperthyroidism. About the research overall: Upon initial diagnosis and before any treatment, peripheral blood was collected.

The study's findings and limits: Detection in blood was also observed for most expanded thyroid clonotypes above 0.001 frequency. The model's prediction of ophthalmopathy progression had about 70% sensitivity and roughly 72% specificity.

Other autoimmune diseases, uncontrolled infections, pregnancy or lactation led to the exclusion of patients. Amplified material comprised TCR beta CDR3 regions derived from RNA transcripts. In the first round, RT-PCR was carried out with HTBI primers, and a multiplex PCR formed the second round. TCRdb re-called the multiplex PCR reads through MiXCR, storing one row per CDR3 protein. The data show some 250,000 distinct CDR3 sequences, around 50% seen once. Germline assignment: CDR1 SGHVS and CDR2 FQNEAQ. The V gene lost 1 base and the J gene lost 4 bases, with 10 bases spanning the gap. The CDR3 is 14 residues long. To note about this clonotype: Its target is not known.

The TCR originated in an adult man with Graves' ophthalmopathy. The chain employs TRBV7-8 and TRBJ1-1; D is undetermined. The specimen sequenced was peripheral blood. The CDR3 protein is CASSLERVGTEAFF. The DNA for the CDR3 is TGTGCCAGCAGCTTAGAAAGGGTGGGCACTGAAGCTTTCTTT.